This is a list of T cell receptor beta chains from one sample in a study of T cell responses to AZD1222 COVID-19 vaccine. The assay was immunoSEQ multiplex PCR, and TCRdb's table has in-frame clones only and misses some. The table records approximately 150,000 clones, 80% to 95% of them present only once. The sample was peripheral blood, taken on day 0 of AZD1222 vaccination. These receptors originate from an adult in good health. CDR3s include the opening cysteine and the closing phenylalanine or tryptophan. The D gene is left open where the match is weak. A row's size may be missing; if present it is once, few, many or a size class.

D | size | length | J | V | CDR3 | DNA
TRBD1 | NA | 16 | TRBJ1-6 | TRBV6-5 | CASSWTGGFYNSPLHF | TGTGCCAGCAGTTGGACAGGGGGCTTTTACAATTCACCCCTCCACTTT
NA | NA | 15 | TRBJ1-1 | TRBV29-1 | CSVGGRFILNTEAFF | TGCAGCGTTGGGGGCAGGTTTATTCTGAACACTGAAGCTTTCTTT
NA | NA | 15 | TRBJ2-2 | TRBV19 | CASRIGPLNTGELFF | TGTGCCAGTCGGATCGGGCCACTTAACACCGGGGAGCTGTTTTTT
NA | NA | 15 | TRBJ1-5 | TRBV7-8 | CASSRDRTNNQPQHF | TGTGCCAGCAGCCGAGACAGGACCAACAATCAGCCCCAGCATTTT
TRBD2 | NA | 18 | TRBJ2-1 | TRBV10-1 | CASSDKSGGSPSWNEQFF | TGCGCCAGCAGTGATAAGTCTGGCGGGAGTCCCTCCTGGAATGAGCAGTTCTTC
TRBD2 | NA | 16 | TRBJ2-7 | TRBV6-6 | CASRPPRSGRSYEQYF | TGTGCCAGCAGACCTCCAAGGAGCGGGAGGTCCTACGAGCAGTACTTC
TRBD2 | NA | 15 | TRBJ2-5 | TRBV7-2 | CASSPVAGGGETQYF | TGTGCCAGCAGCCCTGTTGCGGGAGGGGGGGAGACCCAGTACTTC
TRBD2 | NA | 15 | TRBJ2-7 | TRBV5-1 | CASSIRVAGSYEQYF | TGCGCCAGCAGCATCCGGGTAGCGGGATCCTACGAGCAGTACTTC
TRBD2 | NA | 14 | TRBJ2-1 | TRBV5-4 | CASSLGAGGNEQFF | TGTGCCAGCAGCTTGGGGGCGGGGGGCAATGAGCAGTTCTTC
NA | NA | 16 | TRBJ1-1 | TRBV5-1 | CASSLGGGDLGREAFF | TGCGCCAGCAGCTTGGGAGGCGGAGATTTGGGTAGAGAAGCTTTCTTT
TRBD1 | few | 15 | TRBJ1-3 | TRBV11-1 | CASSGGTVSGNTIYF | TGTGCCAGCAGCGGAGGGACAGTCTCTGGAAACACCATATATTTT
TRBD1 | NA | 16 | TRBJ2-1 | TRBV11-3 | CASSSRTGGFGNEQFF | TGTGCCAGCAGCTCTCGGACAGGGGGCTTTGGCAATGAGCAGTTCTTC
NA | NA | 12 | TRBJ2-7 | TRBV29-1 | CSVSDTYYEQYF | TGCAGCGTTTCGGACACCTACTACGAGCAGTACTTC
NA | NA | 14 | TRBJ2-5 | TRBV2 | CASRETSSGGTQYF | TGTGCCAGCAGGGAAACTAGCAGTGGAGGGACCCAGTACTTC
NA | NA | 15 | TRBJ2-7 | TRBV6-1 | CASSEAADSSYEQYF | TGTGCCAGCAGTGAAGCGGCGGACAGCTCCTACGAGCAGTACTTC
NA | NA | 16 | TRBJ1-1 | TRBV23-1 | CASSQCMQRVRTEAFF | TGCGCCAGCAGTCAATGTATGCAGAGAGTTAGGACTGAAGCTTTCTTT
NA | NA | 15 | TRBJ1-5 | TRBV6-5 | CASTLLDGGHQPQHF | TGTGCCAGCACCCTACTTGACGGGGGGCATCAGCCCCAGCATTTT
TRBD1 | NA | 13 | TRBJ1-5 | TRBV30 | CAWSAGGYQPQHF | TGTGCCTGGAGCGCAGGGGGCTATCAGCCCCAGCATTTT